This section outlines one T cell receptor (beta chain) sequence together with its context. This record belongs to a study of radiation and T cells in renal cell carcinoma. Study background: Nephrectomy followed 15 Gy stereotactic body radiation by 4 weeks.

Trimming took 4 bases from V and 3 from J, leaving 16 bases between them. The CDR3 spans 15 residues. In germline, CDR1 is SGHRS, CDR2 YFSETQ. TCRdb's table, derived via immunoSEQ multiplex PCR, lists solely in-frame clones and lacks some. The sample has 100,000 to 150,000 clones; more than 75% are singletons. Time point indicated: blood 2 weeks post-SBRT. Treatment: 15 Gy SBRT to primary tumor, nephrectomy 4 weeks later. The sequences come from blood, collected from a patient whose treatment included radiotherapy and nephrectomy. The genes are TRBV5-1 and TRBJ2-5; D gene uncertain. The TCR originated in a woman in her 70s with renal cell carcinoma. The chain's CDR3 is CASSHVGQSKETQYF. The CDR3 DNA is TGCGCCAGCAGCCACGTCGGGCAGAGTAAAGAGACCCAGTACTTC. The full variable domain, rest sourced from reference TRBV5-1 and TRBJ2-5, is KAGVTQTPRYLIKTRGQQVTLSCSPISGHRSVSWYQQTPGQGLQFLFEYFSETQRNKGNFPGRFSGRQFSNSRSEMNVSTLELGDSALYLCASSHVGQSKETQYFGPGTRLLVL.